These 8 T cell receptor beta chains were all obtained from the same sample, sequenced in a study of shared clonotypes between healthy human individuals. Measured with immunoSEQ multiplex PCR; TCRdb has only the in-frame clones, and not every one. The top ten hold around 14% of the sample, which has 400,000 to 600,000 clones, roughly 77% seen once. Sequencing used PBMCs. These receptors were collected from a woman aged 40 to 50 in good health. Some clones in this sample may be carry-over from other donors' samples.

In its sample, this clone was seen a few times. The chain is built from TRBV19 and TRBJ2-6; no firm D call. Trimming cost V 0 bases and J 0 bases, with 6 bases left between them. The CDR3 totals 16 residues. The germline V gene encodes CDR1 LNHDA and CDR2 SQIVND (reference sequence). The CDR3 reads CASSIDGSSGANVLTF. The CDR3 DNA reads TGTGCCAGTAGTATAGATGGCAGCTCTGGGGCCAACGTCCTGACTTTC.

The chain employs TRBV15 and TRBJ2-7, with TRBD1 matching over 8 bases. Germline V lookup: CDR1 LNHNV, CDR2 YYDKDF (reference sequence). J gave up 2 bases and V 5 bases, and 17 bases lay outside the gene matches. The CDR3 sequence is 18 residues long. In nucleotides, the CDR3 is TGTGCCACCAGCGGGGGTTCCGGGACAGGACAAAAGCCCTACGAGCAGTACTTC. This sequence encodes CATSGGSGTGQKPYEQYF.

V is TRBV4-2 and J is TRBJ1-2; D possibly corresponds to TRBD1 (6 bases). CDR1 LGHNA and CDR2 YNFKEQ come from the germline V gene. Trimming left V 1 base short and J 7 bases short, with 10 bases between. This CDR3 is built from 13 residues. CDR3 bases: TGTGCCAGCAGCCAAGTGGACAGTCCTGGCTACACCTTC. Amino acid sequence: CASSQVDSPGYTF.

V is TRBV6-5 and J is TRBJ2-2; D remains unclear. From germline, CDR1 is MNHEY and CDR2 SVGAGI. V was clipped by 3 bases and J by 7 bases, with 9 bases between them. The CDR3 has 13 residues. This CDR3 is CASSYVLGGELFF. CDR3 nucleotide sequence: TGTGCCAGCAGTTATGTGTTGGGCGGGGAGCTGTTTTTT.

The rearrangement uses TRBV2 and TRBJ1-1, with D maybe TRBD1 (6 bases). The V gene lost 7 bases and the J gene lost 6 bases, with 15 bases spanning the gap. Germline CDR1 and CDR2: SNHLY and FYNNEI. The CDR3 length is 13 residues. The CDR3 DNA reads TGTGCCAGCAAGGGGGACGTTCTGGCTGAAGCTTTCTTT. Translated: CASKGDVLAEAFF.

A note on this clone: A far larger clone is only one base removed, so a read error is likely. This CDR3 is also generated by other DNA sequences in the sample. CDR3 sequence reads: CASSWAVDGLSEAFF. The CDR3 DNA reads as TGCGCCAGCAGCTGGGCGGTTGACGGCCTGTCCGAAGCTTTCTTT. The chain combines TRBV5-1 with TRBJ1-1; D ambiguous. The CDR3 extends over 15 amino acids. V lost 3 bases and J lost 8, with 20 bases in between. Germline values: CDR1 SGHRS, CDR2 YFSETQ.

Remarks on this clone: This is likely an artifact of a read error, given a far larger clone one base away. This chain joins TRBV28 and TRBJ2-6; no clear D. The V gene lost 8 bases and the J gene lost 0 bases, with 5 bases spanning the gap. Looked up from germline, CDR1 is MDHEN and CDR2 is SYDVKM. The CDR3 length is 13 residues. The CDR3 region has the DNA TGTGCCAGCGAGAGCTCTGGGGCCAACGTCCTGACTTTC. Translating it yields CASESSGANVLTF.

V and J are TRBV18 and TRBJ2-1; 7 nucleotides agree with TRBD2. The CDR3 consists of 16 residues. The germline V gene has CDR1 KGHSH and CDR2 LQKENI. Trimming at V came to 0 bases and at J to 5 bases, leaving 7 bases not matched to a gene. Here the CDR3 reads CASSPPAGVGNNEQFF. In DNA form, the CDR3 reads TGTGCCAGCTCACCACCGGCGGGAGTGGGGAACAATGAGCAGTTCTTC.